These 27 T cell receptor beta chains originate from one sample sequenced in a study of T cell responses to AZD1222 COVID-19 vaccine. Sequencing used immunoSEQ multiplex PCR; TCRdb keeps in-frame clones, though not all of them. The table lists around 84,000 clones, 70% to 90% of them singletons. The sample in question was peripheral blood, obtained on day 0 of AZD1222 vaccination. These receptors originate from an adult in good health.

This chain links TRBV6-5 with TRBJ1-1; D not certain. This CDR3 is built from 13 residues. The V end was cut by 7 bases, the J end by 0 bases, with 9 bases between. The germline V gene encodes CDR1 MNHEY and CDR2 SVGAGI. CDR3 sequence reads: CASKPDLNTEAFF. The CDR3 DNA is TGTGCCAGCAAACCGGACCTGAACACTGAAGCTTTCTTT.

This chain joins TRBV6-2 or TRBV6-3 and TRBJ1-5; tentatively, D is TRBD1 (6 bases). V was pared by 6 bases and J by 2 bases, with 11 bases between. CDR3 size: 14 residues. CDR1 is MNHEY, CDR2 SVGEGT, per germline. As DNA, the CDR3 is TGTGCCAGCAGCCCGGGACACGGCAATCAGCCCCAGCATTTT. Its protein product is CASSPGHGNQPQHF.

This chain uses TRBV20-1 with TRBJ1-2; D is possibly TRBD1 (5 bases). Trimming shortened V by 5 bases and J by 4 bases, and 8 bases separated the two germline ends. The length of the CDR3 is 11 residues. The V gene's germline CDR1 is DFQATT and CDR2 SNEGSKA (reference sequence). The CDR3 sequence is CSAPGTYGYTF. The CDR3 DNA follows: TGCAGTGCTCCCGGGACCTATGGCTACACCTTC.

This chain links TRBV5-1 with TRBJ2-5; D is undetermined. From germline, CDR1 is SGHRS and CDR2 YFSETQ. This CDR3 has 14 amino acids. Trimming left V 4 bases short and J 3 bases short, with 13 bases between. This chain's CDR3 is CASSPSVTEETQYF. The CDR3, as DNA: TGCGCCAGCAGCCCCTCCGTGACTGAAGAGACCCAGTACTTC. Supplemented by reference TRBV5-1 and TRBJ2-5, the full variable domain reads KAGVTQTPRYLIKTRGQQVTLSCSPISGHRSVSWYQQTPGQGLQFLFEYFSETQRNKGNFPGRFSGRQFSNSRSEMNVSTLELGDSALYLCASSPSVTEETQYFGPGTRLLVL.

The rearrangement links TRBV24-1 to TRBJ1-1; unclear D gene. Deletions cut 8 bases from V and 4 bases from J, with 7 bases between. The CDR3 has 11 residues. Looked up from germline, CDR1 is KGHDR and CDR2 is SFDVKD. The CDR3 loop reads CATIQATEAFF. DNA of the CDR3: TGTGCCACCATACAAGCCACTGAAGCTTTCTTT.

A note on this clone: The sample has other DNA sequences that encode this CDR3 too. V and J are TRBV7-3 and TRBJ1-5; D not certain. The germline gives CDR1 SGHTA, CDR2 FQGTGA. The CDR3 totals 13 residues. Trimming left V 1 base short and J 3 bases short, with 4 bases between. The CDR3 is CASSLSPNQPQHF. CDR3 DNA sequence: TGTGCCAGCAGCTTAAGCCCCAATCAGCCCCAGCATTTT. Complete variable domain (other parts from reference TRBV7-3 and TRBJ1-5): GAGVSQTPSNKVTEKGKYVELRCDPISGHTALYWYRQSLGQGPEFLIYFQGTGAADDSGLPNDRFFAVRPEGSVSTLKIQRTERGDSAVYLCASSLSPNQPQHFGDGTRLSIL.

This clone was found a few times. This rearrangement joins TRBV19 to TRBJ2-1; no definite D call. Between the trimmed V and J ends, which lost 8 bases and 6 bases, there was a span of 17 bases. This CDR3 is 14 amino acids long. CDR1 is LNHDA, CDR2 SQIVND, per germline (reference sequence). Written as DNA, the CDR3 is TGTGCCAGTTCCGATCCCCCCACATTCAATGAGCAGTTCTTC. Translated, it gives CASSDPPTFNEQFF.

The chain links TRBV20-1 to TRBJ2-7, with D possibly TRBD2 on 5 matching bases. The V and J ends lost 7 bases and 6 bases respectively, with 13 bases between them. The CDR3 is 11 residues long. CDR1 is DFQATT, CDR2 SNEGSKA, per germline (reference sequence). CDR3: CSVGLNGEQYF. The CDR3 DNA reads as TGCAGTGTAGGACTCAATGGCGAGCAGTACTTC.

This chain uses TRBV9 with TRBJ2-1; 7 bases align to TRBD1. J was trimmed by 4 bases and V by 3 bases; bases with no gene match: 7. This CDR3 is 15 amino acids long. CDR1 is SGDLS, CDR2 YYNGEE, per germline. Here the CDR3 DNA reads TGTGCCAGCAGCGACCCAGGGGGAGCTTACAATGAGCAGTTCTTC. It is translated as CASSDPGGAYNEQFF.

The chain uses TRBV30 and TRBJ1-6, with D perhaps matching TRBD1 (5 bases). Germline CDR1 GTSNPN, CDR2 SVGIG (reference sequence). This CDR3 has 15 residues. V was shortened by 0 bases and J by 7 bases, with 13 bases between the two germline ends. CDR3 sequence: CAWSVTGGVNSPLHF. In DNA form, the CDR3 reads TGTGCCTGGAGTGTAACGGGAGGGGTCAATTCACCCCTCCACTTT.

The chain is built from TRBV7-9 and TRBJ2-3; 8 bases match TRBD1. Trimming took 5 bases from V and 1 from J; bases not matched to a gene: 2. This CDR3 has 14 residues. Germline V CDR1 and CDR2: SEHNR, FQNEAQ (reference sequence). The CDR3 protein is CASSPGQGTDTQYF. As DNA, the CDR3 is TGTGCCAGCAGCCCGGGACAGGGCACAGATACGCAGTATTTT.

This rearrangement joins TRBV5-1 to TRBJ2-7, with 9 nucleotides matching TRBD1. Trimming took 3 bases from V and 12 from J; bases not matched to a gene: 16. The germline CDR1 and CDR2 sequences are SGHRS and YFSETQ. This CDR3 has 15 amino acids. The CDR3 DNA follows: TGCGCCAGCAGCTCTCAGACAGGGGGGCAGGACCGAGCGTACTTC. Its protein product is CASSSQTGGQDRAYF.

This clone has just a few counts. The genes are TRBV11-3 and TRBJ2-1; D is unresolved. Per the germline V gene, CDR1 is SGHNT and CDR2 is YENEEA. The ends were cut back, 5 bases at V and 0 bases at J, with 8 bases in the middle. CDR3 length: 14 amino acids. CDR3 sequence (DNA): TGTGCCAGCAGCGAGCGTAGCTCCTACAATGAGCAGTTCTTC. Encoded protein: CASSERSSYNEQFF.

In its sample, this clone was seen once. The rearrangement links TRBV5-6 to TRBJ2-2; no firm D call. This CDR3 contains 14 residues. CDR1 and CDR2 (germline): SGHDT, YYEEEE. V was shortened by 1 base and J by 5 bases, with 9 bases between the two germline ends. CDR3 DNA sequence: TGTGCCAGCAGCTTGTCCCCAAGTACCGGGGAGCTGTTTTTT. Translation gives CASSLSPSTGELFF.

The rearrangement joins TRBV7-2 to TRBJ2-3; D may be TRBD2 (5 bases). Trimming pared 5 bases from V and 7 bases from J, leaving 7 bases between. The CDR3 is made up of 11 amino acids. Germline V CDR1 and CDR2: SGHTA, FQGNSA. DNA for the CDR3: TGTGCCAGCAGCCTCGGGAATACGCAGTATTTT. This translates into CASSLGNTQYF.

The V and J genes are TRBV5-6 and TRBJ2-7, with D possibly matching TRBD2 (6 bases). Trimming pared 1 base from V and 0 bases from J, leaving 20 bases between. Per germline, CDR1 SGHDT and CDR2 YYEEEE. CDR3 length: 18 residues. CDR3 residues: CASSLWEVPRGPSYEQYF. As DNA, the CDR3 is TGTGCCAGCAGCTTGTGGGAGGTCCCGAGGGGTCCCTCCTACGAGCAGTACTTC. The whole variable domain, filled in from reference TRBV5-6 and TRBJ2-7, reads DAGVTQSPTHLIKTRGQQVTLRCSPKSGHDTVSWYQQALGQGPQFIFQYYEEEERQRGNFPDRFSGHQFPNYSSELNVNALLLGDSALYLCASSLWEVPRGPSYEQYFGPGTRLTVT.

The J gene is TRBJ2-3, the V gene TRBV7-8; 12 bases are shared with TRBD1. V lost 4 bases and J lost 5; bases outside the gene matches: 7. This CDR3 comprises 16 residues. The V gene's germline CDR1 is SGHVS and CDR2 FQNEAQ. In DNA form, the CDR3 reads TGTGCCAGCAGCTCAGCGGGACAGGGGGCTGGAGATACGCAGTATTTT. Encoded protein: CASSSAGQGAGDTQYF.

This chain uses TRBV13 with TRBJ1-2, with D perhaps matching TRBD1 (5 bases). The CDR3 sequence is 15 residues long. V was pared by 6 bases and J by 4 bases, with 18 bases between. CDR1 and CDR2 from the germline V gene are PRHDT and FYEKMQ (reference sequence). The CDR3, as DNA: TGTGCCAGCAGAGAATCCGGGACTTCAATCTATGGCTACACCTTC. Amino acid sequence: CASRESGTSIYGYTF.

The V gene is TRBV9, the J gene TRBJ1-1; 8 bases agree with TRBD1. The J segment lost 8 bases and the V segment lost 4 bases, leaving 4 bases of the junction unmatched. This CDR3 contains 12 residues. The germline gives CDR1 SGDLS, CDR2 YYNGEE. The chain's CDR3 is CASSIGTGEAFF. In DNA form, the CDR3 reads TGTGCCAGCAGCATTGGGACAGGAGAAGCTTTCTTT.

V is TRBV6-5 and J is TRBJ1-4; D might be TRBD1 (6 bases). This CDR3 is 13 amino acids long. CDR1 is MNHEY, CDR2 SVGAGI, per germline. V was pared by 1 base and J by 9 bases, with 9 bases between. CDR3 protein: CASSYLGHQKLFF. CDR3 nucleotide sequence: TGTGCCAGCAGTTACTTGGGACATCAAAAACTGTTTTTT.

The chain has TRBV7-9 and TRBJ1-5; D gene ambiguous. V lost 7 bases, J lost 5 bases, and 9 bases lay in between. CDR1 and CDR2 from the germline V gene are SEHNR and FQNEAQ (reference sequence). There are 12 residues in the CDR3. The DNA of the CDR3 is TGTGCCAGCAACCCCATCGATCAGCCCCAGCATTTT. Its protein product is CASNPIDQPQHF.

The gene calls are TRBV18 and TRBJ1-1, with unresolved D. Germline V CDR1 and CDR2: KGHSH, LQKENI. The CDR3 length is 12 residues. V dropped 4 bases and J dropped 1 base, with 4 bases sitting between them. The CDR3 spells CASSQGNTEAFF. The CDR3 DNA is TGTGCCAGCTCACAAGGGAACACTGAAGCTTTCTTT.

V is TRBV5-1 and J is TRBJ1-1; no clear D gene. This CDR3 has 14 amino acids. V lost 3 bases, J lost 0 bases, and 9 bases lay in between. Germline V gives CDR1 SGHRS, CDR2 YFSETQ. The CDR3 spells CASSSRTVNTEAFF. CDR3 DNA: TGCGCCAGCAGCTCTAGGACCGTGAACACTGAAGCTTTCTTT. Together with reference TRBV5-1 and TRBJ1-1, the CDR3 gives the full variable domain: KAGVTQTPRYLIKTRGQQVTLSCSPISGHRSVSWYQQTPGQGLQFLFEYFSETQRNKGNFPGRFSGRQFSNSRSEMNVSTLELGDSALYLCASSSRTVNTEAFFGQGTRLTVV.

This chain joins TRBV14 and TRBJ2-3; perhaps TRBD2 as D (5 bases). The germline gives CDR1 SGHDN, CDR2 FVKESK. This CDR3 has 15 amino acids. Trimming left V 4 bases short and J 2 bases short, with 13 bases between. The CDR3 is CASSRLSGNTDTQYF. CDR3 sequence (DNA): TGTGCCAGCAGCCGCCTCTCCGGGAACACAGATACGCAGTATTTT.

The chain uses TRBV18 and TRBJ2-1; tentatively, D is TRBD1 (6 bases). The CDR3 is 17 amino acids. With 0 bases removed from V and 2 bases from J, the gap between germline ends came to 14 bases. Germline loops: CDR1 KGHSH, CDR2 LQKENI. The CDR3 here is CASSPPSRGGTYNEQFF. For the CDR3, the DNA is TGTGCCAGCTCACCACCGTCCAGGGGTGGAACCTACAATGAGCAGTTCTTC.

The rearrangement links TRBV11-2 to TRBJ2-2; no definite D call. The V and J ends lost 5 bases and 2 bases respectively, with 0 bases between them. Per germline, CDR1 SGHAT and CDR2 FQNNGV. CDR3 length: 11 amino acids. The chain's CDR3 is CASSNTGELFF. The CDR3 DNA follows: TGTGCCAGCAGCAACACCGGGGAGCTGTTTTTT.

This clone was recorded only once. The chain uses TRBV19 and TRBJ2-1, with TRBD2 as a possible D gene (6 bases). Per the germline V gene, CDR1 is LNHDA and CDR2 is SQIVND (reference sequence). The CDR3 spans 15 residues. V was cut by 3 bases and J by 1 base, with 10 bases left in between. The CDR3 sequence: CASSMRRESYNEQFF. DNA of the CDR3: TGTGCCAGTAGTATGAGGAGGGAGTCCTACAATGAGCAGTTCTTC.